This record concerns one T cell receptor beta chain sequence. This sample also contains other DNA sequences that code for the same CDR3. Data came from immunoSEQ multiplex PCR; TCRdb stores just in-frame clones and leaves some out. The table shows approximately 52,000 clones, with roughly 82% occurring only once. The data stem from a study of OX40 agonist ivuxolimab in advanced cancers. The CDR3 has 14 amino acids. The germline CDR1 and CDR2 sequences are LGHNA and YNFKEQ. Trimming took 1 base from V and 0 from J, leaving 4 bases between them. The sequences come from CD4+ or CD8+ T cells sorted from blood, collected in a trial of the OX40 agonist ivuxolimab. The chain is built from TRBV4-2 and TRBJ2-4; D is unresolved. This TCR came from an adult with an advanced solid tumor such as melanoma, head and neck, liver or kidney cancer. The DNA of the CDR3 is TGTGCCAGCAGCCAAGTGGGAGCCAAAAACATTCAGTACTTC. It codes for CASSQVGAKNIQYF.